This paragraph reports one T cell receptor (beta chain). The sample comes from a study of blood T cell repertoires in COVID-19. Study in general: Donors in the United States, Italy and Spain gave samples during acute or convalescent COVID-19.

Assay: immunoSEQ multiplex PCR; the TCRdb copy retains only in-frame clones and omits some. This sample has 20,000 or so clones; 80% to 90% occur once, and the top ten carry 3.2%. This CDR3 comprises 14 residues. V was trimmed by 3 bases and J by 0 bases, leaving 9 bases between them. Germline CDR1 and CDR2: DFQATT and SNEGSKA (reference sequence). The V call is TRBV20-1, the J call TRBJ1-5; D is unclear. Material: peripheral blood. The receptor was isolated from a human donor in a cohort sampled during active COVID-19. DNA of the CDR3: TGCAGTGCTAGTGAGGGCAGTAGCAATCAGCCCCAGCATTTT. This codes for CSASEGSSNQPQHF.